These 10 T cell receptor beta chains share one sample of origin, sequenced in a study of OX40 agonist ivuxolimab in advanced cancers. The repertoire was sequenced with immunoSEQ multiplex PCR; TCRdb's copy has only in-frame clones and lacks some. The sample gives roughly 87,000 clones, roughly 90% of which show up once; roughly 9% is in the top ten. The source was CD4+ or CD8+ T cells sorted from blood, collected in a trial of the OX40 agonist ivuxolimab. These receptors were obtained from an adult with an advanced solid tumor such as melanoma, head and neck, liver or kidney cancer.

This chain connects TRBV11-2 to TRBJ2-1, with 8 bases aligning to TRBD2. This CDR3 has 16 residues. Germline CDR1 and CDR2: SGHAT and FQNNGV. The V segment lost 5 bases and the J segment 0 bases; nucleotides outside the gene matches: 6. This CDR3 reads CASSPLAGFSYNEQFF. As DNA, the CDR3 is TGTGCCAGCAGCCCGTTAGCGGGATTCTCCTACAATGAGCAGTTCTTC. Full variable domain (rest looked up from reference TRBV11-2 and TRBJ2-1): EAGVAQSPRYKIIEKRQSVAFWCNPISGHATLYWYQQILGQGPKLLIQFQNNGVVDDSQLPKDRFSAERLKGVDSTLKIQPAKLEDSAVYLCASSPLAGFSYNEQFFGPGTRLTVL.

This rearrangement joins TRBV2 to TRBJ2-2, with 9 bases lining up with TRBD1. The CDR3 sequence is 18 residues long. Germline lookup yields CDR1 SNHLY and CDR2 FYNNEI. The trim removed 0 bases at V and 4 bases at J, leaving 9 bases unmatched. This CDR3 is CASSEAPRQGEGTGELFF. For the CDR3, the DNA is TGTGCCAGCAGTGAAGCCCCCCGACAGGGGGAAGGCACCGGGGAGCTGTTTTTT.

The chain links TRBV30 to TRBJ2-5; a weak D match, TRBD2 (6 bases). Germline V CDR1 and CDR2: GTSNPN, SVGIG (reference sequence). Trimming removed 5 bases from V and 7 bases from J, with 14 bases in between. CDR3 length equals 12 residues. The CDR3, as DNA: TGTGCCTGGGAGACGGGGGAAGCGACCCAGTACTTC. The encoded protein is CAWETGEATQYF.

This clone has more than one count but fewer than ten. V and J are TRBV6-1 and TRBJ2-7; the match to TRBD1 covers 10 bases. This CDR3 has 15 residues. Germline CDR1 is MNHNS and CDR2 is SASEGT. Trimming at V came to 1 base and at J to 0 bases, leaving 0 bases not matched to a gene. The CDR3 loop is CASSEGTGGSYEQYF. The CDR3 nucleotides are TGTGCCAGCAGTGAAGGGACAGGGGGCTCCTACGAGCAGTACTTC.

V is TRBV21-1 and J is TRBJ2-1; the D call in the table, TRBD2, was not verified against the DNA. TRBV21-1 is assigned pseudogene status. The CDR3 sequence is 20 residues long. CDR3 nucleotides: TGTGCCAGCAGCAAAGGAAGCCCGACTAGCGGGGGGGCCCACTACAATGAGCAGTTCTTC. Translation: CASSKGSPTSGGAHYNEQFF.

The genes are TRBV4-1 and TRBJ2-7; D uncertain. CDR1 is MGHRA, CDR2 YSYEKL, per germline. V shed 1 base and J shed 3 bases, with 7 bases lying between them. The CDR3 runs to 13 residues. Here the CDR3 DNA reads TGCGCCAGCAGCCAAGTGATAGGCTACGAGCAGTACTTC. Translated: CASSQVIGYEQYF.

The genes are TRBV11-2 and TRBJ2-1; D is ambiguous. Germline values: CDR1 SGHAT, CDR2 FQNNGV. The CDR3 consists of 10 residues. V was trimmed by 6 bases and J by 6 bases, leaving 3 bases between them. CDR3 residues: CASRSNEQFF. DNA of the CDR3: TGTGCCAGCAGATCCAATGAGCAGTTCTTC.

The chain recombines TRBV9 with TRBJ2-2; no firm D call. The V end lost 3 bases, the J end lost 2 bases, and 5 bases lay between the germline ends. CDR1 is SGDLS, CDR2 YYNGEE, per germline. There are 13 residues in the CDR3. The CDR3 here is CASSDKNTGELFF. In nucleotides, the CDR3 is TGTGCCAGCAGCGACAAAAACACCGGGGAGCTGTTTTTT.

V usage is TRBV6-1 and J usage is TRBJ1-5; TRBD1 aligns across 8 bases. The germline gives CDR1 MNHNS, CDR2 SASEGT. The CDR3 sequence is 14 residues long. J gave up 6 bases and V 0 bases, and 1 base lay outside the gene matches. In DNA form, the CDR3 reads TGTGCCAGCAGTGAAGCGACAGGGGCTCAGCCCCAGCATTTT. It is translated as CASSEATGAQPQHF.

This sequence joins TRBV9 and TRBJ2-2; D is possibly TRBD1 or TRBD2 (5 bases each). This CDR3 spans 15 amino acids. CDR1 and CDR2 (germline): SGDLS, YYNGEE. Deletions cut 3 bases from V and 4 bases from J, with 13 bases between. CDR3 nucleotides: TGTGCCAGCAGCGATGGGGGTCGGGTCACCGGGGAGCTGTTTTTT. Protein: CASSDGGRVTGELFF.